This T cell receptor (beta chain) was identified in a study of cytomegalovirus exposure and HLA in healthy donors. Study observations and caveats: The study carried out a later analysis of TCR beta sequences. It associated some 17,000 of them with specific HLA alleles at a false discovery rate of 0.05. Investigators reported 150 to 200 TCR beta chains as tied to cytomegalovirus. It was confirmed in vitro that a few of the CMV-associated chains were specific for CMV antigens.

In nominal health when sampled, donors likely had unrecorded immune exposures nonetheless. Researchers ran the PCR with 60 Vbeta and 13 Jbeta primers. The repertoire was sequenced with immunoSEQ multiplex PCR; TCRdb's copy has only in-frame clones and lacks some. Counted here are 68,000 or so clones, 80% occurring once; the ten biggest clones make up around 4%. The CDR3 length is 14 residues. CDR1 is MNHNY, CDR2 SVGAGI, per germline (reference sequence). Trimming took 4 bases from V and 0 from J; bases not matched to a gene: 3. Concerning this clone itself: Its antigen is unknown.

This clonotype was obtained from a woman between 25 and 40 years old in good health and CMV-seronegative. The specimen sequenced was PBMCs. This sequence joins TRBV6-6 and TRBJ2-7; 7 bases line up with TRBD1. The CDR3 nucleotides read TGTGCCAGCAGTTCCCGGGACAGCTCCTACGAGCAGTACTTC. As protein: CASSSRDSSYEQYF.